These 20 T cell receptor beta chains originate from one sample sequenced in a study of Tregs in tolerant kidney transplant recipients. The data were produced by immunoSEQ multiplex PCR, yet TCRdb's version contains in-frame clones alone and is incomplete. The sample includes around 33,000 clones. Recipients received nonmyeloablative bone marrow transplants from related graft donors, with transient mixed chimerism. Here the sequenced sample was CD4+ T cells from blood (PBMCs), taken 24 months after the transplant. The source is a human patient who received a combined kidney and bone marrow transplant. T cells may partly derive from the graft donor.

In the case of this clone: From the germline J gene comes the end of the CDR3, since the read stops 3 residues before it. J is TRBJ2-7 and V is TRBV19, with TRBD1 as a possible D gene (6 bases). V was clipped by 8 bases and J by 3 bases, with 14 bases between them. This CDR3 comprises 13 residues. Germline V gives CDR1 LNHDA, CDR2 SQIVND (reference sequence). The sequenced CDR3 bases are TGTGCCAGTGAGGACAGACTTAGCTACGAG. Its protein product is CASEDRLSYE. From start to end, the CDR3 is CASEDRLSYEQYF.

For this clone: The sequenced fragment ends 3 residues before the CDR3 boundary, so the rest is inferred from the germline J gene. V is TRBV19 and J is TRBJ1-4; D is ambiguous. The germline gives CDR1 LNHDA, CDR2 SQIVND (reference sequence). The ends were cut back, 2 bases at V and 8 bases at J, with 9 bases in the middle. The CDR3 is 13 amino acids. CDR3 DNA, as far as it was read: TGTGCCAGTAGTATATCAAGAAGGGAAAAA. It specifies CASSISRREK. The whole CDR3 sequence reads CASSISRREKLFF.

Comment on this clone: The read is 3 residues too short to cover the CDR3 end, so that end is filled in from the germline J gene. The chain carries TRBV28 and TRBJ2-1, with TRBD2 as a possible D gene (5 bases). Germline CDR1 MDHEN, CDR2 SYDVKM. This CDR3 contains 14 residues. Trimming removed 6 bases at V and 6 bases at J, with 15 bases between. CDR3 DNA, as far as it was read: TGTGCCAGCAGGCGAGGTGGACTCCTCAATGAG. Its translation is CASRRGGLLNE. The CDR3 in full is CASRRGGLLNEQFF.

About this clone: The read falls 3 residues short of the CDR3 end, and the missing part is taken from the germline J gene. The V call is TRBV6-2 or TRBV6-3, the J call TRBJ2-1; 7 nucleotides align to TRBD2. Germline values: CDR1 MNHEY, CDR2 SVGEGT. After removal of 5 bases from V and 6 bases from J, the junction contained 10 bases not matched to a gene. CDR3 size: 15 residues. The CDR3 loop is CASSRASGDSNEQFF. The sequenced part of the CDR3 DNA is TGTGCCAGCAGTCGGGCTAGCGGAGACAGCAATGAG.

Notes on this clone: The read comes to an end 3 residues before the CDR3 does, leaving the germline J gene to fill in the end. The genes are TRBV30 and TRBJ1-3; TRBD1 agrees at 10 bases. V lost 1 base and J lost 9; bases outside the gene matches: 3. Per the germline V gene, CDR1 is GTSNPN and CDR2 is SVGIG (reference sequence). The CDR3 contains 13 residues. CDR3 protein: CAWSGQGASTIYF. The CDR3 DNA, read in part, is TGTGCCTGGAGTGGACAGGGGGCGAGCACC.

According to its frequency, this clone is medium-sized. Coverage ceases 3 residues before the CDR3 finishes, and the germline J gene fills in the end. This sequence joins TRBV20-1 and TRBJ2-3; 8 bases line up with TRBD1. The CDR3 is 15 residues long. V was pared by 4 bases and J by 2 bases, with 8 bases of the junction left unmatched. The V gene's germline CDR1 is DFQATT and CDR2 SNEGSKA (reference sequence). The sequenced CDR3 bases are TGCAGTGCTACTCCAGGGGGCCCATTCACAGATACG. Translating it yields CSATPGGPFTDT. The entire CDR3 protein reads CSATPGGPFTDTQYF.

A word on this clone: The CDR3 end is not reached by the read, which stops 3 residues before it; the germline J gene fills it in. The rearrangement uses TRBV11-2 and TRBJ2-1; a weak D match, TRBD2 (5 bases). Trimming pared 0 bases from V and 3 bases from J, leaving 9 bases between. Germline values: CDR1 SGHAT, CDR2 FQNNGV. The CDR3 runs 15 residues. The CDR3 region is CASSLEGGHYNEQFF. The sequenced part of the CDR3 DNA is TGTGCCAGCAGCTTAGAAGGCGGGCACTACAATGAG.

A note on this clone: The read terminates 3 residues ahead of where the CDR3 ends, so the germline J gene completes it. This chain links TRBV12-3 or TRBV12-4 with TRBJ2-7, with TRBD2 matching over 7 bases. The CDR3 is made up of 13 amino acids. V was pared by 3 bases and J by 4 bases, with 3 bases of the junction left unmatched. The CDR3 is CASSFYGGYEQYF. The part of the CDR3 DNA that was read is TGTGCCAGCAGTTTCTACGGGGGGTACGAG.

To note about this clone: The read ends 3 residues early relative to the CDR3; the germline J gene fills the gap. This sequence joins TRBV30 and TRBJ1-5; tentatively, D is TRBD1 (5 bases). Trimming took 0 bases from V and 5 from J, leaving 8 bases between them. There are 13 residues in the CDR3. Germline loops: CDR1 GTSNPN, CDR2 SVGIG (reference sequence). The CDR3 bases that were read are TGTGCCTGGAGTGTACAAGGGGATCAGCCC. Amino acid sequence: CAWSVQGDQP. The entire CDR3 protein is CAWSVQGDQPQHF.

CDR3 residues: CASSSYSGELFF. CDR3 DNA (partial): TGCGCCAGCAGCTCATACAGTGGGGAG. This chain connects TRBV5-1 to TRBJ2-2; D is unresolved. The read gets to within 3 residues of the CDR3 end, and the germline J gene fills in the rest. CDR3 length: 12 amino acids. V was pared by 3 bases and J by 8 bases, with 8 bases between. Germline loops: CDR1 SGHRS, CDR2 YFSETQ. The entire variable domain, with the rest obtained from reference TRBV5-1 and TRBJ2-2, is as follows: KAGVTQTPRYLIKTRGQQVTLSCSPISGHRSVSWYQQTPGQGLQFLFEYFSETQRNKGNFPGRFSGRQFSNSRSEMNVSTLELGDSALYLCASSSYSGELFFGEGSRLTVL.

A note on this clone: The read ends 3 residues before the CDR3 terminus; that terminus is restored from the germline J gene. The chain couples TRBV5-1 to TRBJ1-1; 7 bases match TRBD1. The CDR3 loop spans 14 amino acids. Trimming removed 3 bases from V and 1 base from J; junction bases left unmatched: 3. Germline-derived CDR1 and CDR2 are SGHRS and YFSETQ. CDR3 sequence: CASSSQGGNTEAFF. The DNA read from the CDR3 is TGCGCCAGCAGCTCCCAGGGGGGGAACACTGAA.

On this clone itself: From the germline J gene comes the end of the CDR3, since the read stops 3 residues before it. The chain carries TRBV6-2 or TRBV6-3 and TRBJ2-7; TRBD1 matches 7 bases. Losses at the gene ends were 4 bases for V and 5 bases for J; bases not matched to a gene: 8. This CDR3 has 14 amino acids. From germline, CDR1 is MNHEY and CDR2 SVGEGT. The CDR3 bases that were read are TGTGCCAGCAGTTTCCTCCAGACAGGGAACGAG. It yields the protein CASSFLQTGNE. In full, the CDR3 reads CASSFLQTGNEQYF.

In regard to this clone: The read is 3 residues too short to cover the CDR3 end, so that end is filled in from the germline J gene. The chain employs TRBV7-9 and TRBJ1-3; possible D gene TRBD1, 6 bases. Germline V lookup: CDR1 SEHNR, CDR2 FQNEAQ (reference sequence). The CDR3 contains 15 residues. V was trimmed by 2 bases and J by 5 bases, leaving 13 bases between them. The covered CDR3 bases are TGTGCCAGCAGCTTATTACAGGGCCAGAGAAACACC. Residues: CASSLLQGQRNT. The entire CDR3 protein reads CASSLLQGQRNTIYF.

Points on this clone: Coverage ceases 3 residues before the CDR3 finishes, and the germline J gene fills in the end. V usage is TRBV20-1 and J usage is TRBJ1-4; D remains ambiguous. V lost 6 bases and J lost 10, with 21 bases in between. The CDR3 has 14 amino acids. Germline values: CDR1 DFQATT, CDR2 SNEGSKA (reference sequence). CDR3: CSAKIDGLIGKLFF. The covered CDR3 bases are TGCAGTGCGAAAATCGACGGACTAATTGGAAAA.

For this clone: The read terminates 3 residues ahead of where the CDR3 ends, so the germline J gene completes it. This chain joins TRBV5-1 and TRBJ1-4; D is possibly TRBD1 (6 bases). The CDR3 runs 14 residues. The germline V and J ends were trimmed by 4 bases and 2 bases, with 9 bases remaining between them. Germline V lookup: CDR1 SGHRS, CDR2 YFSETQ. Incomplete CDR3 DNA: TGCGCCAGCAGCCGGACAGCGACTAATGAAAAA. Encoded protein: CASSRTATNEK. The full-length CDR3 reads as CASSRTATNEKLFF.

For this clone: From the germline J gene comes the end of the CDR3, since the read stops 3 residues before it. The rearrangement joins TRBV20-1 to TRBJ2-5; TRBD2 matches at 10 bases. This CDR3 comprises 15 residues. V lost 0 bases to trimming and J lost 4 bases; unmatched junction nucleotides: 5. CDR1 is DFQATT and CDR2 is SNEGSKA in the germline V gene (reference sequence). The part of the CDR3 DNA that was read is TGCAGTGCTAGAGATGGAGCGGGAGGGCGAGAGACC. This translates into CSARDGAGGRET. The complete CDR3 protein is CSARDGAGGRETQYF.

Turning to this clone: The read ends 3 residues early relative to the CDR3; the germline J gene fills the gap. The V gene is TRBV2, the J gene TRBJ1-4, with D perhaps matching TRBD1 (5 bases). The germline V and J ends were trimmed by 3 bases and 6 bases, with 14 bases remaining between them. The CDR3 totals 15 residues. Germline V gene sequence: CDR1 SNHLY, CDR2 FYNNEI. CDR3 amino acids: CASSEGGAPHEKLFF. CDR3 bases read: TGTGCCAGCAGTGAGGGCGGGGCGCCACATGAAAAA.

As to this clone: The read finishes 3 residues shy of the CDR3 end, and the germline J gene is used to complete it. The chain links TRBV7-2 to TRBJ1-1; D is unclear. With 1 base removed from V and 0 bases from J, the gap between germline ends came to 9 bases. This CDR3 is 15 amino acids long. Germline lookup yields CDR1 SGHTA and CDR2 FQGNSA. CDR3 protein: CASSLVVNMNTEAFF. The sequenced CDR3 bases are TGTGCCAGCAGCTTAGTGGTGAACATGAACACTGAA.

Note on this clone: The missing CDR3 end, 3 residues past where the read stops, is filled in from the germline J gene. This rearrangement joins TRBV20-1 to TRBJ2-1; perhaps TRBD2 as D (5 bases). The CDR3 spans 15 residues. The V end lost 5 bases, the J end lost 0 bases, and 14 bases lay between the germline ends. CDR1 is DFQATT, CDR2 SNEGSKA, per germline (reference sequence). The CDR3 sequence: CSAHFAGRSYNEQFF. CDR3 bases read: TGCAGTGCTCATTTCGCGGGTCGCTCCTACAATGAG.

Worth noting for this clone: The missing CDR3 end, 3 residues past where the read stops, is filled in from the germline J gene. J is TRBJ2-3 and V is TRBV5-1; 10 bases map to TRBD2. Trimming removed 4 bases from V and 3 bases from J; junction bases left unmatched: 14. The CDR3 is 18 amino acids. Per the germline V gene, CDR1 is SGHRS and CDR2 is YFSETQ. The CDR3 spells CASSPGSGRALGTDTQYF. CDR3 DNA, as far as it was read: TGCGCCAGCAGCCCCGGGAGCGGGAGGGCCCTTGGGACAGATACG.